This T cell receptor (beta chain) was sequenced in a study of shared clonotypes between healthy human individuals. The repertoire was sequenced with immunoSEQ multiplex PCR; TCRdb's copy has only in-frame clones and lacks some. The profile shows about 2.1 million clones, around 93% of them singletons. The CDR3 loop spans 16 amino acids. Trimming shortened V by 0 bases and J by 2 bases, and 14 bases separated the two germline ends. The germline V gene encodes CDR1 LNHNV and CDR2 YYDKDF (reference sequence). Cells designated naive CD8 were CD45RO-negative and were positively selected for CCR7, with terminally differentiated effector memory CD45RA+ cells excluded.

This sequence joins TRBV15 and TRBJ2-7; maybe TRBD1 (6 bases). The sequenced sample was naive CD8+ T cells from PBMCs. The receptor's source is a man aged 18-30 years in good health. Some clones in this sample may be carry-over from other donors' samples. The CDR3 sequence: CATSRDRRGSPYEQYF. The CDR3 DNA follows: TGTGCCACCAGCAGAGATCGCAGGGGTTCTCCCTACGAGCAGTACTTC.